These 6 T cell receptor beta chains were all obtained from the same sample, sequenced in a study of beta chain features in type 1 diabetes. Sequencing targeted expressed TCRB transcripts, as all isolated RNA had been reverse transcribed. The protocol was immunoSEQ multiplex PCR, while the TCRdb copy is restricted to in-frame clones and leaves out a portion. The sample has roughly 450,000 clones; roughly 13% are singletons. Sequencing input: naive CD4+ T cells from blood. These receptor sequences come from a man aged 30 to 39 in good health.

V gene TRBV25-1 combines with J gene TRBJ2-1; D gene ambiguous. Trimming pared 1 base from V and 12 bases from J, leaving 7 bases between. In germline, CDR1 is MGHDK, CDR2 SYGVNS. This CDR3 is 11 amino acids long. The CDR3 DNA follows: TGTGCCAGCAGTGAATCTGTGGGGCAGTTCTTC. Translated: CASSESVGQFF. Full variable domain (missing parts from reference TRBV25-1 and TRBJ2-1): EADIYQTPRYLVIGTGKKITLECSQTMGHDKMYWYQQDPGMELHLIHYSYGVNSTEKGDLSSESTVSRIRTEHFPLTLESARPSHTSQYLCASSESVGQFFGPGTRLTVL.

The chain has TRBV7-9 and TRBJ1-4; perhaps TRBD1 as D (6 bases). The V and J ends lost 5 bases and 2 bases respectively, with 12 bases between them. The CDR3 runs to 15 residues. Germline CDR1 reads SEHNR; CDR2 reads FQNEAQ (reference sequence). The CDR3: CASSITGRTNEKLFF. The CDR3 DNA is TGTGCCAGCAGCATAACAGGGCGTACTAATGAAAAACTGTTTTTT.

The chain joins TRBV28 to TRBJ2-3, with D perhaps matching TRBD2 (5 bases). The CDR3 runs 12 residues. Trimming stripped 5 bases from V and 7 bases from J, with 10 bases between. Per the germline V gene, CDR1 is MDHEN and CDR2 is SYDVKM. CDR3 coding DNA: TGTGCCAGCAGTCAAGCCGGGAATACGCAGTATTTT. Protein sequence: CASSQAGNTQYF.

This clone was detected only a few times. The chain joins TRBV5-4 to TRBJ2-6; 8 positions agree with TRBD1. Germline loops: CDR1 SGHNT, CDR2 YYREEE (reference sequence). V lost 9 bases and J lost 4; bases outside the gene matches: 6. The CDR3 is 14 amino acids. The CDR3 sequence: CAIQGASGANVLTF. The CDR3 DNA reads TGTGCCATTCAGGGGGCCTCAGGGGCCAACGTCCTGACTTTC.

CDR3 loop: CASSTDSRETQYF. The CDR3 nucleotides read TGTGCCAGCAGCACGGACAGTCGGGAGACCCAGTACTTC. This chain uses TRBV9 with TRBJ2-5; D might be TRBD1 (6 bases). The V and J ends lost 4 bases and 5 bases respectively, with 12 bases between them. The CDR3 loop spans 13 amino acids. In germline, CDR1 is SGDLS, CDR2 YYNGEE. Variable domain in full (rest from reference TRBV9 and TRBJ2-5): DSGVTQTPKHLITATGQRVTLRCSPRSGDLSVYWYQQSLDQGLQFLIQYYNGEERAKGNILERFSAQQFPDLHSELNLSSLELGDSALYFCASSTDSRETQYFGPGTRLLVL.

The rearrangement links TRBV14 to TRBJ2-1; 8 nucleotides line up with TRBD1. J lost 4 bases, V lost 3 bases, and 8 bases had no gene match. Germline CDR1 is SGHDN and CDR2 is FVKESK. This CDR3 is 16 amino acids long. The CDR3 loop reads CASSQGTGNSYNEQFF. DNA of the CDR3: TGTGCCAGCAGCCAGGGGACAGGAAACAGTTACAATGAGCAGTTCTTC.